This T cell receptor (beta chain) was identified during a study of T cell clones after liver transplantation. There are a few counts of this clone. What it binds is not known. Sequenced by immunoSEQ multiplex PCR; TCRdb stores in-frame clones only, minus some. The sample lists 75,000 to 95,000 clones; around four fifths were seen once. Study outcomes and limitations: Conclusions were preliminary, with small, heterogeneous patient groups.

Sequencing used CD4+ T cells from blood, obtained at the 22-month timepoint. This TCR was recovered from a human patient who received a liver transplant. Some T cells may have come from the graft donor.

CDR3 sequence: CASSPGQEQFF. The CDR3 DNA follows: TGTGCCAGCTCACCTGGACAGGAGCAGTTCTTC. V usage is TRBV18 and J usage is TRBJ2-1; D perhaps matches TRBD1 (6 bases). The V gene lost 3 bases and the J gene lost 10 bases, with 7 bases spanning the gap. There are 11 residues in the CDR3. The V gene's germline CDR1 is KGHSH and CDR2 LQKENI.